This TCR beta chain was identified during a study of cytomegalovirus exposure and HLA in healthy donors. Study outcomes and limitations: The likely origin of a cluster of highly shared sequence variants was a sequencing artifact.

PCR employed 60 Vbeta and 13 Jbeta primers. Sequenced by immunoSEQ multiplex PCR; TCRdb stores in-frame clones only, minus some. This sample has about 150,000 clones; around 80% occur once, and the top ten carry 6% to 7.5%. The CDR3 is 15 amino acids. Germline CDR1 and CDR2: SGDLS and YYNGEE. The V and J ends lost 0 bases and 6 bases, in that order; junction bases with no gene match: 5. Concerning this clone: Its antigen is undetermined.

This clonotype originated in a man aged 25 to 40 in good health and CMV-seropositive. Sequencing used PBMCs. The rearrangement links TRBV9 to TRBJ2-3, with TRBD2 identical over 9 bases. CDR3 amino acids: CASSVVGGRGDTQYF. DNA of the CDR3: TGTGCCAGCAGCGTAGTCGGCGGGAGGGGGGATACGCAGTATTTT.